The 28 T cell receptor beta chains reported below all come from one sample, sequenced in a study of blood T cell repertoires in COVID-19. This table comes from immunoSEQ multiplex PCR, and its TCRdb copy is limited to in-frame clones, with some not included. This repertoire shows about 140,000 clones, under 80% found once; its top ten account for about an eighth. Material for sequencing was peripheral blood. Receptors were obtained from a man aged 80 or over with acute or convalescent COVID-19.

The chain joins TRBV7-7 to TRBJ1-3; the match to TRBD1 covers 7 bases. The CDR3 covers 15 residues. Germline CDR1 reads SSHAT; CDR2 reads FNYEAQ (reference sequence). Unmatched junction bases numbered 4, after V lost 2 bases and J lost 3 bases. CDR3 amino acids: CASSLTQGVGNTIYF. In DNA, the CDR3 is TGTGCCAGCAGCTTAACCCAGGGGGTTGGAAACACCATATATTTT. The variable domain in full, completed from reference TRBV7-7 and TRBJ1-3, reads GAGVSQSPRYKVTKRGQDVTLRCDPISSHATLYWYQQALGQGPEFLTYFNYEAQPDKSGLPSDRFSAERPEGSISTLTIQRTEQRDSAMYRCASSLTQGVGNTIYFGEGSWLTVV.

This rearrangement joins TRBV18 to TRBJ1-1, with D uncertain. The CDR3 totals 13 residues. The V gene's germline CDR1 is KGHSH and CDR2 LQKENI. V was trimmed by 4 bases and J by 1 base, leaving 7 bases between them. The CDR3 sequence: CASSRGENTEAFF. DNA of the CDR3: TGTGCCAGCTCACGGGGAGAGAACACTGAAGCTTTCTTT.

The V and J genes are TRBV3-1 (or the pseudogene TRBV3-2) and TRBJ2-7, with 8 bases identical to TRBD2. There are 15 residues in the CDR3. CDR1 and CDR2 from the germline V gene are LGHDT and YNNKEL (reference sequence). Trimming cost V 3 bases and J 2 bases; bases outside gene matches: 6. DNA for the CDR3: TGTGCCAGCAGCCAGGGCGTCGGGGGGGCCTACGAGCAGTACTTC. Its translation is CASSQGVGGAYEQYF.

V gene TRBV5-1 combines with J gene TRBJ1-4, with D unresolved. CDR1 is SGHRS and CDR2 is YFSETQ in the germline V gene. V was shortened by 2 bases and J by 0 bases, with 5 bases between the two germline ends. This CDR3 spans 14 amino acids. Written as DNA, the CDR3 is TGCGCCAGCAGCTTAGAGTCAACTAATGAAAAACTGTTTTTT. Translating gives CASSLESTNEKLFF. The whole variable domain, filled in from reference TRBV5-1 and TRBJ1-4, reads KAGVTQTPRYLIKTRGQQVTLSCSPISGHRSVSWYQQTPGQGLQFLFEYFSETQRNKGNFPGRFSGRQFSNSRSEMNVSTLELGDSALYLCASSLESTNEKLFFGSGTQLSVL.

The chain is built from TRBV7-3 and TRBJ2-5, with TRBD2 as a possible D gene (5 bases). Between the trimmed V and J ends, which lost 1 base and 0 bases, there was a span of 6 bases. The germline CDR1 and CDR2 sequences are SGHTA and FQGTGA. The CDR3 sequence is 14 residues long. CDR3 protein: CASSLNGNQETQYF. The CDR3 DNA sequence: TGTGCCAGCAGCTTAAACGGGAACCAAGAGACCCAGTACTTC.

This chain connects TRBV7-3 to TRBJ2-3; 7 positions match TRBD1. The CDR3 extends over 14 amino acids. V trimming: 5 bases; J trimming: 2 bases; junction bases outside the gene matches: 4. CDR1 SGHTA and CDR2 FQGTGA come from the germline V gene. The CDR3 sequence is CASSEDRYTDTQYF. The CDR3 coding sequence is TGTGCCAGCAGCGAGGACAGGTACACAGATACGCAGTATTTT. Based on the CDR3 plus reference TRBV7-3 and TRBJ2-3, the full variable domain is GAGVSQTPSNKVTEKGKYVELRCDPISGHTALYWYRQSLGQGPEFLIYFQGTGAADDSGLPNDRFFAVRPEGSVSTLKIQRTERGDSAVYLCASSEDRYTDTQYFGPGTRLTVL.

The chain uses TRBV5-1 and TRBJ2-7, with D possibly TRBD2 on 6 matching bases. V lost 4 bases and J 7 bases, leaving 15 bases between the germline ends. CDR3 size: 13 residues. The V gene's germline CDR1 is SGHRS and CDR2 YFSETQ. The CDR3 nucleotides read TGCGCCAGCAGCCCCTCGCTCAGCGGGGAGCAGTACTTC. Translated, it gives CASSPSLSGEQYF.

This sequence joins TRBV3-1 (or the pseudogene TRBV3-2) and TRBJ1-3; no firm D call. Trimming took off 3 bases at V and 0 bases at J, with 9 bases between the two ends. The CDR3 covers 15 residues. Germline V lookup: CDR1 LGHDT, CDR2 YNNKEL (reference sequence). The CDR3 is CASSQGTSSGNTIYF. The CDR3 nucleotides are TGTGCCAGCAGCCAGGGCACTAGCTCTGGAAACACCATATATTTT.

The rearrangement links TRBV18 to TRBJ2-7; TRBD1 matches 12 bases. The V and J ends lost 5 bases and 6 bases, in that order; junction bases with no gene match: 11. Germline lookup yields CDR1 KGHSH and CDR2 LQKENI. This CDR3 region has 16 residues. CDR3 in DNA: TGTGCCAGCTCAGGAACCGGGACAGGGGGCGGTTCCGAGCAGTACTTC. Protein sequence: CASSGTGTGGGSEQYF.

This clone was seen a few times. At one of its ends the junction is not consistent with the germline gene, which may arise from a read error. The rearrangement links TRBV11-2 to TRBJ1-2, with no clear D. CDR3 length: 11 amino acids. CDR1 is SGHAT, CDR2 FQNNGV, per germline. In nucleotides, the CDR3 is TGTGCCAGCAGCTTCTATTCGGACTGTTCCTTC. Translating gives CASSFYSDCSF.

The rearrangement links TRBV7-3 to TRBJ1-5; the D is unclear. The V gene's germline CDR1 is SGHTA and CDR2 FQGTGA. Trimming took 3 bases from V and 8 from J, leaving 5 bases between them. The CDR3 has 11 amino acids. CDR3 amino acids: CASSFGEPQHF. CDR3 nucleotides: TGTGCCAGCAGCTTCGGTGAGCCCCAGCATTTT.

This clone was recorded a few times. This chain uses TRBV2 with TRBJ1-3; D is undetermined. The germline V gene has CDR1 SNHLY and CDR2 FYNNEI. V was cut by 6 bases and J by 4 bases, with 10 bases left in between. This CDR3 spans 13 amino acids. The CDR3: CASSLGSGNTIYF. CDR3 DNA: TGTGCCAGCAGCCTGGGCTCCGGAAACACCATATATTTT. Drawing the rest from reference TRBV2 and TRBJ1-3, the complete variable domain is EPEVTQTPSHQVTQMGQEVILRCVPISNHLYFYWYRQILGQKVEFLVSFYNNEISEKSEIFDDQFSVERPDGSNFTLKIRSTKLEDSAMYFCASSLGSGNTIYFGEGSWLTVV.

This clone was seen more than once but under ten times. The chain recombines TRBV7-3 with TRBJ2-2; D is possibly TRBD1 (6 bases). Trimming removed 5 bases from V and 6 bases from J, with 16 bases in between. CDR1 is SGHTA, CDR2 FQGTGA, per germline. The CDR3 contains 15 residues. In nucleotides, the CDR3 is TGTGCCAGCAGCCGGACAGTTAAGCAAGCCGGGGAGCTGTTTTTT. Translating it yields CASSRTVKQAGELFF.

The chain carries TRBV7-3 and TRBJ2-3; 8 nucleotides match TRBD1. The J segment lost 4 bases and the V segment lost 5 bases, leaving 5 bases of the junction unmatched. This CDR3 has 14 amino acids. Germline V lookup: CDR1 SGHTA, CDR2 FQGTGA. The CDR3 DNA is TGTGCCAGCAGCCAGGCAGGGGGCGCAGATACGCAGTATTTT. Translation gives CASSQAGGADTQYF.

The chain couples TRBV7-2 to TRBJ1-3; D is possibly TRBD1 (6 bases). Germline CDR1 SGHTA, CDR2 FQGNSA. The V and J ends lost 8 bases and 0 bases respectively, with 20 bases between them. The CDR3 extends over 17 amino acids. The CDR3: CASALAGTPSSGNTIYF. In DNA, the CDR3 is TGTGCCAGCGCACTCGCCGGGACACCGAGCTCTGGAAACACCATATATTTT. The full variable domain, completed using reference TRBV7-2 and TRBJ1-3, is GAGVSQSPSNKVTEKGKDVELRCDPISGHTALYWYRQSLGQGLEFLIYFQGNSAPDKSGLPSDRFSAERTGGSVSTLTIQRTQQEDSAVYLCASALAGTPSSGNTIYFGEGSWLTVV.

In its sample, this clone was seen a few times. The DNA of the CDR3 is TGCGCCAGCAGCTTGTCTGGACAGTCCGACGGGGAGCTGTTTTTT. This codes for CASSLSGQSDGELFF. The rearrangement uses TRBV5-1 and TRBJ2-2, with D possibly being TRBD1 (6 bases). Trimming took off 1 base at V and 7 bases at J, with 14 bases between the two ends. Germline V gene lookup returns CDR1 SGHRS and CDR2 YFSETQ. The CDR3 sequence is 15 residues long.

This rearrangement joins TRBV5-5 to TRBJ2-2; 11 bases agree with TRBD2. V shed 2 bases, J shed 5 bases, and the junction held 5 bases outside the gene matches. Germline-derived CDR1 and CDR2 are SGHKS and YYEKEE (reference sequence). This CDR3 contains 16 residues. CDR3 in DNA: TGTGCCAGCAGCTTCATGACTAGCGGGGTTACCGGGGAGCTGTTTTTT. Translation gives CASSFMTSGVTGELFF.

This rearrangement joins TRBV6-6 to TRBJ1-3; TRBD1 aligns across 8 bases. CDR3 length: 16 residues. The V and J ends lost 4 bases and 3 bases, in that order; junction bases with no gene match: 8. Looked up from germline, CDR1 is MNHNY and CDR2 is SVGAGI (reference sequence). CDR3 coding DNA: TGTGCCAGCAGTTCAGGACAGGGATTGGGTGGAAACACCATATATTTT. It specifies CASSSGQGLGGNTIYF.

This clone turned up a few times. J is TRBJ2-6 and V is TRBV11-3, with 11 bases aligning to TRBD1. With 5 bases clipped from V and 0 bases from J, the junction kept 3 bases outside the gene matches. Looked up from germline, CDR1 is SGHNT and CDR2 is YENEEA. The CDR3 runs to 17 residues. The CDR3, as DNA: TGTGCCAGCAGCCCCGGGACAGGGGGCTCTGGGGCCAACGTCCTGACTTTC. Its protein product is CASSPGTGGSGANVLTF.

V gene TRBV6-5 combines with J gene TRBJ2-7, with D perhaps matching TRBD1 (5 bases). Trimming removed 4 bases at V and 0 bases at J, with 10 bases between. Germline V CDR1 and CDR2: MNHEY, SVGAGI. The CDR3 consists of 14 residues. CDR3 nucleotides: TGTGCCAGCAGTTTCACAGGTAGCTCCTACGAGCAGTACTTC. Protein product: CASSFTGSSYEQYF.

V and J are TRBV19 and TRBJ1-6; no reliable D call. Trimming left V 6 bases short and J 0 bases short, with 9 bases between. This CDR3 has 15 residues. Germline lookup yields CDR1 LNHDA and CDR2 SQIVND (reference sequence). The CDR3 sequence: CASRATSSYNSPLHF. As DNA, the CDR3 is TGTGCCAGTAGAGCCACGAGCTCCTATAATTCACCCCTCCACTTT.

The chain joins TRBV5-6 to TRBJ2-5; 9 nucleotides line up with TRBD2. The germline CDR1 and CDR2 sequences are SGHDT and YYEEEE. The J segment lost 5 bases and the V segment lost 1 base, leaving 9 bases of the junction unmatched. This CDR3 spans 16 amino acids. The CDR3 nucleotides are TGTGCCAGCAGCTTGTGGCGGGGGGGCCTTCTGGAGACCCAGTACTTC. Encoded protein: CASSLWRGGLLETQYF.

The chain uses TRBV5-5 and TRBJ2-2; 7 bases map to TRBD1. V lost 4 bases, J lost 5 bases, and 8 bases stayed unmatched. This CDR3 comprises 15 residues. The germline CDR1 and CDR2 sequences are SGHKS and YYEKEE (reference sequence). Here the CDR3 DNA reads TGTGCCAGCAGCACGGGACAGATTCATACCGGGGAGCTGTTTTTT. This encodes CASSTGQIHTGELFF.

This clone was seen more than once but under ten times. This chain joins TRBV4-3 and TRBJ2-7; tentative D call: TRBD2 (7 bases). Trimming took off 0 bases at V and 1 base at J, with 13 bases between the two ends. Looked up from germline, CDR1 is LGHNA and CDR2 is YSLEER. The CDR3 sequence is 16 residues long. The CDR3 loop reads CASSQDAGASSYEQYF. CDR3 bases: TGCGCCAGCAGCCAAGATGCGGGGGCCTCATCCTACGAGCAGTACTTC.

The chain carries TRBV6-5 and TRBJ1-6, with D maybe TRBD1 (6 bases). V was trimmed by 0 bases and J by 7 bases, leaving 10 bases between them. CDR1 MNHEY and CDR2 SVGAGI come from the germline V gene. This CDR3 contains 15 residues. CDR3 nucleotide sequence: TGTGCCAGCAGTTACTCCGGACAGTTCAATTCACCCCTCCACTTT. As protein: CASSYSGQFNSPLHF.

The rearrangement uses TRBV6-5 and TRBJ1-1; D is perhaps TRBD1 (6 bases). Trimming cost V 0 bases and J 6 bases, with 14 bases left between them. The CDR3 extends over 15 amino acids. The germline V gene encodes CDR1 MNHEY and CDR2 SVGAGI. The CDR3 nucleotides read TGTGCCAGCAGTTACTCATGGCAGGGGAAATCTGAAGCTTTCTTT. It specifies CASSYSWQGKSEAFF.

The chain employs TRBV6-6 and TRBJ2-2; TRBD1 agrees at 10 bases. V gave up 6 bases and J gave up 2 bases; unmatched junction bases: 3. This CDR3 comprises 15 residues. In germline, CDR1 is MNHNY, CDR2 SVGAGI (reference sequence). The CDR3 coding sequence is TGTGCCAGCAGCCGGGACAGGGGAAACACCGGGGAGCTGTTTTTT. It encodes CASSRDRGNTGELFF.

This rearrangement joins TRBV4-2 to TRBJ1-6; TRBD1 might be the D (5 bases). Trimming stripped 0 bases from V and 7 bases from J, with 10 bases between. Germline assignment: CDR1 LGHNA and CDR2 YNFKEQ. This CDR3 has 15 residues. The CDR3 spells CASSQDGTGNSPLHF. The CDR3 DNA sequence: TGTGCCAGCAGCCAAGATGGGACTGGAAATTCACCCCTCCACTTT.